This note documents a single T cell receptor (beta chain) sequence. Its target antigen remains unknown. Base qualities are not at hand, and no much larger clone is one base apart. TCRbeta CDR3 regions were amplified from genomic DNA using the immunoSEQ Assay, a bias-controlled multiplex PCR. Turning to the authors' computational methods: Nucleated cell counts per sample were estimated from amplification of reference gene primers within the assay. Sequence reads were collapsed and filtered to measure the absolute abundance of every unique TCRbeta CDR3 rearrangement. For each sample, productive Simpson clonality was calculated as the square root of Simpson's diversity index over productive rearrangements. Held by TCRdb, this immuneACCESS table contains in-frame sequences only and omits some clones. Under half of the omission traces to an unresolved V gene where checked; the cause of the rest is unknown. V and J calls and clone size are as listed in that table; D and trimming were resolved from the DNA. This sample comprises around 300,000 clones, 85% of them detected only once. Together, the top ten hold around 4.5% of the sample.

These data come from a study of blood T cell repertoires in COVID-19 (dated by TCRdb to the early 2020s). A note on the overall study: The collaborator samples originated in the United States, Italy and Spain and spanned the acute and convalescent phases of COVID-19. The material from the prospective study consisted of cDNA or gDNA derived from T cells, B-cell-depleted T cells, or PBMCs. The dataset comprised deeply sampled blood TCRbeta repertoires from subjects exposed to, actively infected with, or recovered from COVID-19. A freely available public database, intended as a resource for researchers studying the immune response to SARS-CoV-2, is where the repertoires were released. The samples were drawn from two sources: the first 160 participants of the ongoing ImmuneRACE study, and about 1,300 subjects contributed by 6 global collaborators. HLA class I and class II types, where available, came from metadata supplied by the sample provider rather than from assay-based typing. Sample metadata almost always included a de-identified subject ID, COVID-19 status, age in years and sex. What the authors observed across the whole study: The quantity of clinical and demographic metadata differed by source and by participant and was supplied without curation.

The germline V gene (reference sequence) sets CDR1 to MNHEY and CDR2 to SMNVEV. The CDR3, cysteine through phenylalanine, is 15 amino acids long. Here the CDR3 DNA is all that survives: 45 bases in frame from base 1. V is trimmed back by 3 bases and J by 0 bases, and the junction contains 2 bases that no gene match accounts for. Whole blood was collected in K2EDTA tubes by collaborating institutions according to the institutions' own protocols. For TCRbeta analysis, collaborators shipped samples in one of three forms: frozen whole blood, isolated PBMCs, or DNA extracted from either of those sample types.

This receptor was obtained from a woman between 50 and 59 years old with active or convalescent COVID-19. This receptor chain uses TRBV27 and TRBJ2-1, and 7 junctional nucleotides match TRBD1. The sample taken for sequencing was peripheral blood. The DNA is TGTGCCAGCAGTTTGTCAGGGGGCTCCTACAATGAGCAGTTCTTC. It translates to CASSLSGGSYNEQFF.